What follows describes a single T cell receptor (beta chain). Its target is unknown. The entry originates in a study of cytotoxic CD8 clonotypes in ibrutinib-treated CLL. Study context: Mean per-sample yields comprised around 250,000 productive templates and 80,000 to 100,000 productive rearrangements. Study-wide points: Clonality rose at ibrutinib response, held steady in sustained remission, and fell toward baseline at progression.

The method was immunoSEQ multiplex PCR; TCRdb's version includes in-frame clones alone and lacks a portion of them. The data contain more than 200,000 clones, 70% of them singletons. The CDR3 contains 15 residues. Germline loops: CDR1 SGHAT, CDR2 FQNNGV. V was clipped by 3 bases and J by 5 bases; unmatched bases: 5. The V call is TRBV11-2, the J call TRBJ2-5, with TRBD2 matching over 11 bases. The clonotype originates from a human donor with chronic lymphocytic leukemia. The material sequenced was PBMCs, taken after 24 months of ibrutinib treatment. The CDR3 DNA reads as TGTGCCAGCAGCTTTAAGACTAGCGGGATGGAGACCCAGTACTTC. It codes for CASSFKTSGMETQYF.